A selection of T cell receptor beta chains follows, all from one sample in a study of blood T cell repertoires in COVID-19. Assay used: immunoSEQ multiplex PCR; TCRdb lists only in-frame clones, some missing. The sample carries approximately 130,000 clones, around 63% recorded once. The sample taken for sequencing was peripheral blood. Every receptor here comes from a woman in her 70s with acute or convalescent COVID-19. Both conserved end residues are part of each CDR3. Fields, in order: CDR3 length, D gene, V gene, J gene, CDR3 protein. D genes are given only for firm matches.

len: 14
d_gene: -
v_gene: TRBV27
j_gene: TRBJ1-1
CDR3aa: CASRETLNQGEAFF

len: 18
d_gene: TRBD1
v_gene: TRBV16
j_gene: TRBJ2-5
CDR3aa: CASSQYGQGASYQETQYF

len: 15
d_gene: -
v_gene: TRBV6-2/TRBV6-3
j_gene: TRBJ1-5
CDR3aa: CASSPDRPPNQPQHF

len: 15
d_gene: -
v_gene: TRBV5-1
j_gene: TRBJ1-1
CDR3aa: CASSLALAGVSEAFF

len: 15
d_gene: TRBD1
v_gene: TRBV6-1
j_gene: TRBJ1-3
CDR3aa: CASRLQGTKGNTIYF

len: 15
d_gene: -
v_gene: TRBV25-1
j_gene: TRBJ2-1
CDR3aa: CASSESRTNGLEQFF

len: 15
d_gene: -
v_gene: TRBV7-8
j_gene: TRBJ2-5
CDR3aa: CASSLQRQYQETQYF

len: 15
d_gene: TRBD1
v_gene: TRBV14
j_gene: TRBJ2-3
CDR3aa: CASSQRTGGSDTQYF

len: 14
d_gene: TRBD1
v_gene: TRBV6-6
j_gene: TRBJ1-2
CDR3aa: CASSPRTGVNRYTF

len: 14
d_gene: TRBD1
v_gene: TRBV7-9
j_gene: TRBJ2-7
CDR3aa: CASSHRDRGNEQYF

len: 13
d_gene: -
v_gene: TRBV7-2
j_gene: TRBJ2-7
CDR3aa: CASSYAGRGEQYF

len: 16
d_gene: TRBD1
v_gene: TRBV4-3
j_gene: TRBJ2-5
CDR3aa: CASSQSGTGYQETQYF

len: 13
d_gene: TRBD1
v_gene: TRBV29-1
j_gene: TRBJ1-2
CDR3aa: CSVSTGGGYGYTF

len: 14
d_gene: -
v_gene: TRBV11-2
j_gene: TRBJ2-2
CDR3aa: CASSRRGNTGELFF

len: 13
d_gene: TRBD2
v_gene: TRBV5-1
j_gene: TRBJ2-7
CDR3aa: CASSRGTSNEQYF

len: 14
d_gene: TRBD2
v_gene: TRBV28
j_gene: TRBJ2-1
CDR3aa: CASSLPGLAREQFF

len: 13
d_gene: TRBD1
v_gene: TRBV27
j_gene: TRBJ2-3
CDR3aa: CASSGQGQDTQYF

len: 15
d_gene: TRBD1
v_gene: TRBV25-1
j_gene: TRBJ1-2
CDR3aa: CASSGLTGGNYGYTF

len: 15
d_gene: -
v_gene: TRBV5-6
j_gene: TRBJ2-3
CDR3aa: CASSPTGISTDTQYF

len: 17
d_gene: -
v_gene: TRBV7-6
j_gene: TRBJ1-4
CDR3aa: CASSLESPGIANEKLFF

len: 17
d_gene: -
v_gene: TRBV7-9
j_gene: TRBJ2-6
CDR3aa: CASSLTGSYSGANVLTF

len: 16
d_gene: TRBD1
v_gene: TRBV24-1
j_gene: TRBJ2-3
CDR3aa: CATSNSGTGDADTQYF

len: 15
d_gene: TRBD2
v_gene: TRBV7-8
j_gene: TRBJ2-5
CDR3aa: CASGTAGGPQETQYF

len: 15
d_gene: -
v_gene: TRBV20-1
j_gene: TRBJ1-5
CDR3aa: CSASSRQGPNQPQHF

len: 18
d_gene: -
v_gene: TRBV21-1
j_gene: TRBJ2-1
CDR3aa: CASSPRWLALSSYNEQFF

len: 15
d_gene: -
v_gene: TRBV6-5
j_gene: TRBJ2-6
CDR3aa: CASSSGSSGANVLTF

len: 14
d_gene: TRBD1
v_gene: TRBV6-1
j_gene: TRBJ2-7
CDR3aa: CASSEGQRRNEQYF

len: 13
d_gene: -
v_gene: TRBV18
j_gene: TRBJ2-7
CDR3aa: CASSPPNGYEQYF

len: 15
d_gene: TRBD1
v_gene: TRBV24-1
j_gene: TRBJ2-1
CDR3aa: CATRLRDRGPDEQFF

len: 16
d_gene: TRBD1
v_gene: TRBV10-2
j_gene: TRBJ1-1
CDR3aa: CASSEQGGSMNTEAFF

len: 15
d_gene: -
v_gene: TRBV28
j_gene: TRBJ1-4
CDR3aa: CASSSITRTNEKLFF

len: 18
d_gene: TRBD1
v_gene: TRBV3-1/TRBV3-2
j_gene: TRBJ1-3
CDR3aa: CASSQSEIRTGDGNTIYF

len: 13
d_gene: -
v_gene: TRBV6-6
j_gene: TRBJ1-1
CDR3aa: CASNSGASTEAFF

len: 14
d_gene: TRBD1
v_gene: TRBV7-7
j_gene: TRBJ2-2
CDR3aa: CASSSRQGAGELFF

len: 17
d_gene: TRBD2
v_gene: TRBV4-2
j_gene: TRBJ2-3
CDR3aa: CASSQVPVGGVGDTQYF

len: 15
d_gene: TRBD2
v_gene: TRBV5-1
j_gene: TRBJ2-3
CDR3aa: CASSLAVSSGDTQYF

len: 14
d_gene: -
v_gene: TRBV7-9
j_gene: TRBJ2-5
CDR3aa: CASIRDPGWQTQYF

len: 15
d_gene: -
v_gene: TRBV10-3
j_gene: TRBJ1-3
CDR3aa: CAITPSPDSGNTIYF

len: 13
d_gene: -
v_gene: TRBV30
j_gene: TRBJ2-7
CDR3aa: CAWDTTGYDEQYF

len: 14
d_gene: -
v_gene: TRBV3-1/TRBV3-2
j_gene: TRBJ2-2
CDR3aa: CASSQGRVTGELFF

len: 13
d_gene: TRBD1
v_gene: TRBV7-2
j_gene: TRBJ1-1
CDR3aa: CASSTTGVTEAFF

len: 14
d_gene: -
v_gene: TRBV5-5
j_gene: TRBJ2-5
CDR3aa: CASSLEQGSKTQYF

len: 15
d_gene: TRBD1
v_gene: TRBV28
j_gene: TRBJ2-1
CDR3aa: CASSKDRGPYNEQFF

len: 15
d_gene: TRBD2
v_gene: TRBV4-1
j_gene: TRBJ2-1
CDR3aa: CASSRLAGVDNEQFF

len: 15
d_gene: TRBD1
v_gene: TRBV6-5
j_gene: TRBJ1-6
CDR3aa: CASSTTGTGNSPLHF

len: 17
d_gene: TRBD2
v_gene: TRBV28
j_gene: TRBJ2-5
CDR3aa: CASSLPPSGSGEETQYF

len: 13
d_gene: TRBD1
v_gene: TRBV18
j_gene: TRBJ1-2
CDR3aa: CASSPGQDDGYTF

len: 14
d_gene: -
v_gene: TRBV7-2
j_gene: TRBJ2-5
CDR3aa: CASSPVGLQETQYF